The source of this TCR beta chain is a study of T-cell memory formation after mild COVID-19. General study findings and limits: SARS-CoV-2 specificity was not confirmed for second-wave clones peaking on day 37. Balance between CD4 and CD8 was seen in clones contracting day 15 to 85, and a CD4+ lean was seen in later expanders. A subset of responding clones appeared in pre-infection memory, suggesting cross-reactive memory joined.

This clonotype was seen repeatedly, ten times or more. Its antigen is undetermined. The CDR3 covers 16 residues. Between the trimmed V and J ends, which lost 0 bases and 3 bases, there was a span of 14 bases. In germline, CDR1 is ENHRY, CDR2 SYGVKD. From the 5' RACE reads, TCRdb called clonotypes with MiXCR, one entry per CDR3 protein. The sample holds 40,000 to 60,000 distinct CDR3 sequences, under 7.5% seen once. The genes are TRBV10-3 and TRBJ2-5; maybe TRBD1 (6 bases). The receptor was derived from a man between 18 and 35 years old who had mild COVID-19 (a few samples of this study predate the infection). Cell type and time point are not known. Source material: PBMCs or a T cell subset sorted from them (not recorded which). CDR3 DNA sequence: TGTGCCATCAGTGAGTCCCAACCAGAGGGGGAAGAGACCCAGTACTTC. Its protein is CAISESQPEGEETQYF.